This T cell receptor (beta chain) was retrieved from a study of beta chain features in type 1 diabetes (dated by TCRdb to the late 2010s). With respect to the entire study: Mean age, gender distribution, total cell number and subset yield did not differ between patients and healthy donors. Across all samples, about 110 million sorted cells were examined, and cell number per subset correlated strongly with RNA yield. In the study, recently diagnosed type 1 diabetes patients and matched healthy donors were compared on the TCRB repertoires of their sorted circulating CD4+ T cell subsets. Regulatory and stem cell-like memory subsets were isolated from only 8 patients and roughly eight healthy donors, whereas naive and central memory subsets came from all 28 donors.

Clipping removes 4 bases from V and 4 bases from J, with 6 as the unmatched junction base count. Reading from cysteine to phenylalanine, the CDR3 counts 14 amino acids. Only the CDR3 part of the read is kept: 42 bases, read in frame from the first base. From the germline V gene, CDR1 is SGHRS and CDR2 is YFSETQ. Each donor gave one peripheral blood draw, around 0.12 L on average, collected into heparinised tubes. Naive, central memory, regulatory and stem cell-like memory CD4+ T cells were sorted on a BD FACSAria II using a panel including CD45RO, CCR7, CD25, CD127, CD95 and CD27. A purity above 95% was achieved for all sorted populations. PBMCs were isolated immediately by Lymphoprep density gradient centrifugation and stained directly without culture. To minimize batch effects, samples were stained and sorted in pairs, one healthy donor with one patient per experiment. The study at large found these results: Because cDNA was sequenced instead of genomic DNA, highly expressing activated cells could be over-represented, though the groups showed no difference in activation or CD3 levels. Only small numbers of individuals were included in the HLA sub-analyses, which left unresolved whether HLA type had any influence on TCRB rearrangement. PCR may preferentially amplify shorter templates, but because patient and control samples were amplified and corrected together, any resulting skew would affect both groups equally. Patients with type 1 diabetes made fewer insertions and deleted more nucleotides at VDJ recombination sites, implying thymic rearrangement abnormalities. A moderate but significant shortening of TCRB CDR3 length was observed in type 1 diabetes patients in all four CD4+ subsets. Naive, central memory and regulatory TCRB repertoires appeared to be more alike among patients than among healthy donors.

In the case of this clone: What this receptor recognizes is not known. Per-base qualities were not stored, and no clone one base away is much larger.

The entire amount of isolated RNA was reverse transcribed using the High Capacity cDNA Reverse Transcription Kit, so the sequenced TCRB transcripts were expressed ones. Deep immunoSEQ sequencing was applied to naive, central memory and regulatory T cell samples, giving an average of roughly 3.5 million total reads per sample. Sorted cells were lysed in RLT buffer and RNA was extracted with DNase-treated RNeasy Micro or Mini kits, depending on cell number. To prevent cross-contamination, every cell subset was processed on its own, while patient and healthy donor samples were processed together. Using the immunoSEQ multiplex PCR, TCRB sequences were amplified from cDNA into 87-bp fragments spanning the CDR3 region. Amplicons were sequenced on the Illumina HiSeq platform. The authors processed their data as follows. Synthetic template baselines were used to correct PCR bias computationally, reads within Hamming distance 2 were collapsed, and singletons that could not be merged were discarded. By aligning reads against IMGT, V, D and J genes, CDR3 length, and insertions or deletions at six rearrangement sites were assigned. Within each subset, clonotype counts were normalized to sorted cell number, after which true diversity and Gini coefficients were computed with the tcR R package. The overlap coefficient, calculated on TCRB nucleotide sequences, was used to measure repertoire sharing. As stored in TCRdb, this immuneACCESS dataset retains in-frame rearrangements with V and J assigned. A fraction of the clones does not appear; measured against another copy, unresolved V genes explain less than half of the discrepancy, and the remainder lacks a known reason. Clonal size and the V and J genes are those of that table, whereas D and trimming came from the DNA. For this sample there are about 300,000 clones; 7.5% to 9.5% appear just once. The biggest ten clones account for roughly 1% of the sample.

The clonotype comes from a young woman in good health. Source material: central memory CD4+ T cells from blood. The chain is made from TRBV5-1 and TRBJ2-7, with 9 bases aligning to TRBD2. The DNA sequence is given as TGCGCCAGCAGCCTAGATAGCGGGGGATACGAGCAGTACTTC. Translated, this gives CASSLDSGGYEQYF.